This T cell receptor beta chain appears in the sequencing data of a study of molecular identifiers for immune sequencing clone quantification. From the PCR reads, TCRdb called clonotypes with MiXCR, one entry per CDR3 protein. This sample has a few hundred thousand distinct CDR3 sequences, with about a fifth found just once. Sorted cells numbering roughly 19,000 to 1,000,000, with 10%, 30% or 50% RNA, yielded the naive CD8 libraries. This clonotype has more than one count but fewer than ten. The sample comprised naive CD8+ T cells from blood, with Jurkat cell RNA spiked in. This sample's subset: FACS-sorted CD8+CD4-CCR7+CD45RA+ naive T cells. This clonotype was obtained from a human donor in good health. Some libraries in this study had Jurkat cell RNA spiked in.

This chain's CDR3 is CASSPPTGSIQPQHF. The CDR3 nucleotides read TGTGCCAGCTCACCACCTACAGGGTCGATTCAGCCCCAGCATTTT. The chain joins TRBV18 to TRBJ1-5, with D possibly being TRBD1 (6 bases). The V end was cut by 0 bases, the J end by 6 bases, with 12 bases between. This CDR3 region has 15 residues. Germline V gene sequence: CDR1 KGHSH, CDR2 LQKENI.